The sequence of this T cell receptor (beta chain) was determined in a study of beta chain features in type 1 diabetes. On the study more broadly: Patients shared similar age, gender and cell yields with healthy donors. Study-wide results and caveats: Insertions were fewer and deletions more numerous at VDJ junctions in type 1 diabetes patients.

As for this clone: Its antigen is still unknown.

What was sequenced were expressed TCRB transcripts, since all of the isolated RNA had been reverse transcribed. The method was immunoSEQ multiplex PCR; TCRdb's version includes in-frame clones alone and lacks a portion of them. The data show some 500,000 clones, about an eighth seen once. Trimming took 3 bases from V and 0 from J, leaving 9 bases between them. This CDR3 has 15 amino acids. The germline V gene has CDR1 MGHRA and CDR2 YSYEKL. The sample was naive CD4+ T cells from blood. The V call is TRBV4-1, the J call TRBJ2-4; tentative D call: TRBD2 (6 bases). This TCR derives from a woman aged 18-29 years in good health. The CDR3 region has the DNA TGCGCCAGCAGCCAGAGGGGACTAGCCAAAAACATTCAGTACTTC. This codes for CASSQRGLAKNIQYF.